The 10 T cell receptor beta chains presented below share a single source sample, sequenced in a study of T cells in Graves' hyperthyroidism and ophthalmopathy (dated by TCRdb to between 2017 and 2020). To prepare the library, multiplex PCR was applied. TCRdb records Illumina HiSeq 2000 as the sequencer. TCR beta CDR3 regions were amplified from RNA transcripts. For the first round of RT-PCR on the TCR CDR3, the HTBI primer set was used together with the Qiagen OneStep RT-PCR kit. TCRdb trimmed public reads at Q25 via fastp, called clones via MiXCR and kept in-frame beta chains. Rows with one shared CDR3 protein collapse into an entry with the most common genes and DNA. This sample has hundreds of thousands of distinct CDR3 sequences in its table, and less than 20% of those were observed once. Of the sample, approximately 8% falls within the top ten clones. The sequencing input was blood. The receptors were sampled from a woman between 18 and 29 years old with Graves' hyperthyroidism.

J is TRBJ2-3 and V is TRBV19, with 9 bases that match TRBD2. Germline V gives CDR1 LNHDA, CDR2 SQIVND (reference sequence). The CDR3 spans 17 residues. With 4 bases clipped from V and 3 bases from J, the junction kept 11 bases outside the gene matches. The CDR3 DNA is TGTGCCAGTAGTAGAGGACTAGCGCGTAGGGGGACAGATACGCAGTATTTT. Its translation: CASSRGLARRGTDTQYF.

This chain's CDR3 is CASSLNRSNEQFF. As DNA, the CDR3 is TGTGCCAGCAGTTTGAACAGAAGCAATGAGCAGTTCTTC. This sequence joins TRBV6-5 and TRBJ2-1; D is ambiguous. Germline CDR1 and CDR2: MNHEY and SVGAGI. V was cut by 4 bases and J by 6 bases, with 10 bases left in between. This CDR3 spans 13 amino acids.

The chain is built from TRBV12-3 or TRBV12-4 and TRBJ1-3; D is unresolved. CDR3 length: 11 amino acids. The ends were cut back, 2 bases at V and 13 bases at J, with 9 bases in the middle. CDR3 residues: CASSLIDSIYF. In DNA, the CDR3 is TGTGCCAGCAGTTTAATAGATTCAATATATTTT.

This clonotype was seen repeatedly, ten times or more. The chain combines TRBV6-5 with TRBJ2-1, with 9 bases identical to TRBD2. The J segment lost 3 bases and the V segment lost 2 bases, leaving 8 bases of the junction unmatched. This CDR3 has 17 amino acids. Per the germline V gene, CDR1 is MNHEY and CDR2 is SVGAGI. CDR3 residues: CASSYVASGTYYNEQFF. The CDR3 DNA reads as TGTGCCAGCAGTTACGTTGCTAGCGGGACTTACTACAATGAGCAGTTCTTC.

DNA of the CDR3: TGTGCCAGCAGTGAAGGTTTGGCCTACGAGCAGTACTTC. This codes for CASSEGLAYEQYF. The chain joins TRBV6-1 to TRBJ2-7; D ambiguous. CDR3 length: 13 amino acids. CDR1 is MNHNS and CDR2 is SASEGT in the germline V gene. V dropped 1 base and J dropped 2 bases, with 6 bases sitting between them.

Ten or more counts support this clonotype. At one boundary the junction diverges from the germline segment, which might be a read error. The chain has TRBV6-1 and TRBJ2-5; the match to TRBD2 covers 7 bases. The germline gives CDR1 MNHNS, CDR2 SASEGT. CDR3 length equals 12 residues. CDR3 in amino acids: CASSDGGRPPHF. The CDR3 bases are TGTGCCAGCAGTGACGGCGGGAGACCTCCCCACTTC.

The V and J genes are TRBV5-6 and TRBJ1-2; 7 nucleotides agree with TRBD1. Germline assignment: CDR1 SGHDT and CDR2 YYEEEE. The V and J ends lost 4 bases and 2 bases, in that order; junction bases with no gene match: 5. The CDR3 extends over 14 amino acids. The CDR3 DNA sequence: TGTGCCAGCAGCCGCCGGGACAGCAACTATGGCTACACCTTC. Encoded protein: CASSRRDSNYGYTF.

This clonotype was found many times. The gene calls are TRBV15 and TRBJ1-5; possibly TRBD1 for D (5 bases). The CDR3 is made up of 15 amino acids. CDR1 is LNHNV, CDR2 YYDKDF, per germline (reference sequence). Between the trimmed V and J ends, which lost 4 bases and 2 bases, there was a span of 12 bases. The CDR3 nucleotides are TGTGCCACCAGCATCGGGGGGGGAGGCAATCAGCCCCAGCATTTT. Its translation: CATSIGGGGNQPQHF.

The table lists this clonotype with many counts. Germline is not matched at one junction end, which may reflect a read error. The chain recombines TRBV3-1 with TRBJ2-5; D gene uncertain. The CDR3 is 11 residues long. The germline gives CDR1 LGHDT, CDR2 YNNKEL (reference sequence). CDR3 DNA: TGTGCCAGCAGCCAGTATGGGCTCCCCGACTTC. Its protein is CASSQYGLPDF.

This clonotype turned up a few times. The gene calls are TRBV9 and TRBJ2-4; D perhaps matches TRBD1 (6 bases). V was pared by 3 bases and J by 0 bases, with 13 bases between. The CDR3 is 16 amino acids. Germline V gene data show CDR1 as SGDLS and CDR2 as YYNGEE. CDR3 residues: CASSGPTGVAKNIQYF. The CDR3 DNA sequence: TGTGCCAGCAGCGGCCCGACAGGCGTAGCCAAAAACATTCAGTACTTC.